The 8 T cell receptor beta chains below come from one sample, sequenced in a study of blood T cell repertoires in COVID-19. Libraries were prepared by immunoSEQ multiplex PCR; TCRdb keeps only in-frame clonotypes and omits some of them. This sample has approximately 340,000 clones, with approximately 86% found just once. The material sequenced was peripheral blood. The receptors were gathered from a young man with COVID-19, enrolled during active disease.

The chain links TRBV10-2 to TRBJ1-2; D ambiguous. Trimming pared 4 bases from V and 6 bases from J, leaving 27 bases between. Germline CDR1 is WSHSY and CDR2 is SAAADI. The CDR3 consists of 18 residues. This chain's CDR3 is CASSGEREPAGPYNGYTF. CDR3 sequence (DNA): TGCGCCAGCAGTGGGGAGAGGGAACCCGCCGGCCCATATAATGGCTACACCTTC.

This clone appeared a few times. The rearrangement joins TRBV27 to TRBJ2-7, with 7 bases identical to TRBD2. This CDR3 is built from 18 residues. Germline-derived CDR1 and CDR2 are MNHEY and SMNVEV (reference sequence). The V segment lost 3 bases and the J segment 5 bases; nucleotides outside the gene matches: 19. The CDR3 DNA reads as TGTGCCAGCAGTTTTGTAACGGGGGGAGGCGGGAGCAGGGACGAGCAGTACTTC. Translating gives CASSFVTGGGGSRDEQYF.

The J gene is TRBJ1-2, the V gene TRBV14; 7 positions match TRBD1. V was clipped by 4 bases and J by 7 bases; unmatched bases: 12. CDR1 and CDR2 from the germline V gene are SGHDN and FVKESK. The CDR3 spans 15 residues. The CDR3 region has the DNA TGTGCCAGCAGCCCACAACAGGGGCCGCCGGGTGGCTACACCTTC. Translated: CASSPQQGPPGGYTF.

V and J are TRBV4-2 and TRBJ1-4; D gene unclear. Trimming left V 2 bases short and J 15 bases short, with 13 bases between. Germline loops: CDR1 LGHNA, CDR2 YNFKEQ. CDR3 length: 12 amino acids. CDR3 sequence (DNA): TGTGCCAGCAGCCAACCAGGAACAGTTGTGTTTTTT. Its protein product is CASSQPGTVVFF.

The V gene is TRBV6-2 or TRBV6-3, the J gene TRBJ2-3; no clear D. Per germline, CDR1 MNHEY and CDR2 SVGEGT. V lost 6 bases, J lost 6 bases, and 7 bases lay in between. The CDR3 runs 11 residues. CDR3 in DNA: TGTGCCAGCAGCCCGAGGGATACGCAGTATTTT. Translation gives CASSPRDTQYF.

J is TRBJ2-5 and V is TRBV30; 7 bases are shared with TRBD1. CDR3 length: 13 amino acids. With V trimmed by 4 bases and J by 7 bases, 9 bases remained unmatched. Germline CDR1 and CDR2: GTSNPN and SVGIG (reference sequence). CDR3 sequence reads: CAWNDRALGTQYF. The CDR3 region has the DNA TGTGCCTGGAACGACAGGGCCCTTGGGACCCAGTACTTC.

The rearrangement joins TRBV5-1 to TRBJ2-3; a possible D gene is TRBD2 (5 bases). Germline CDR1 and CDR2: SGHRS and YFSETQ. V shed 1 base and J shed 5 bases, with 14 bases lying between them. The CDR3 covers 15 residues. CDR3 sequence (DNA): TGCGCCAGCAGCTTGAGTGTAATCGAGGGAGATACGCAGTATTTT. This codes for CASSLSVIEGDTQYF.

The chain combines TRBV20-1 with TRBJ1-2; 7 bases are a match to TRBD1. The CDR3 length is 11 residues. After removal of 5 bases from V and 3 bases from J, the junction contained 0 bases not matched to a gene. Germline V lookup: CDR1 DFQATT, CDR2 SNEGSKA (reference sequence). The CDR3, as DNA: TGCAGTGCTGACAGGGACTATGGCTACACCTTC. Amino acid sequence: CSADRDYGYTF.